The entry below gives a single T cell receptor (beta chain) sequence along with its context. The entry originates in a study of cytomegalovirus exposure and HLA in healthy donors. J lost 8 bases, V lost 4 bases, and 12 bases had no gene match. The CDR3 sequence is 16 residues long. The germline CDR1 and CDR2 sequences are MNHEY and SVGAGI. The PCR made use of 60 Vbeta and 13 Jbeta primers. Libraries were prepared by immunoSEQ multiplex PCR; TCRdb keeps only in-frame clonotypes and omits some of them. The sample lists approximately 150,000 clones, roughly three quarters seen once, with approximately 1.4% in the top ten.

The chain links TRBV6-5 to TRBJ2-4; 9 bases align to TRBD2. This receptor was identified in a man between 60 and 75 years old in good health and CMV-seronegative. The sequenced material came from PBMCs. CDR3 DNA sequence: TGTGCCAGCAGTTCCCATAGCGGGGGATCGAGGTACATTCAGTACTTC. Amino acids: CASSSHSGGSRYIQYF.